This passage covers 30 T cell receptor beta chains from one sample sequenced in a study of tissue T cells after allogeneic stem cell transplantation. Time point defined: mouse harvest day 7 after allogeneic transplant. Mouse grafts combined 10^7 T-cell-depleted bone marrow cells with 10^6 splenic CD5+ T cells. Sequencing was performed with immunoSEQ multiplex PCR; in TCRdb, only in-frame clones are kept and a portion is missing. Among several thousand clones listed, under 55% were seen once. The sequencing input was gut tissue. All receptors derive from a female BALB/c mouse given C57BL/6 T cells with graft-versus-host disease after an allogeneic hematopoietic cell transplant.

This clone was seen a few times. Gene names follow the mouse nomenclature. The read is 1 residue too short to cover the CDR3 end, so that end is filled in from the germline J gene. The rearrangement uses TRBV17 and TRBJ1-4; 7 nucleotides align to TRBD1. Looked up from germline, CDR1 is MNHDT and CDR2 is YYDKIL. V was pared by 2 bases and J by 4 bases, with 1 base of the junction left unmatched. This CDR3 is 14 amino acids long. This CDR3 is CASSRWDSNERLFF. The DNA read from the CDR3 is TGTGCTAGCAGTAGATGGGACAGCAACGAAAGATTATTT.

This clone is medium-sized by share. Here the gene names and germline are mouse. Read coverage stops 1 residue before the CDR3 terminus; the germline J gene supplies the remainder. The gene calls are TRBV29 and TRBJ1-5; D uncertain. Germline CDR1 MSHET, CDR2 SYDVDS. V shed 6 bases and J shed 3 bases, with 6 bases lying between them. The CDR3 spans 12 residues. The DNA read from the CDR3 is TGTGCTAGCAGGGAGGGCAACCAGGCTCCGCTT. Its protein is CASREGNQAPL. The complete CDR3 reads CASREGNQAPLF.

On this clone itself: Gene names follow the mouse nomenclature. This CDR3 reads CAWSLGTGEGQNTLYF. The CDR3 DNA, read in part, is TGTGCCTGGAGTCTAGGGACAGGGGAGGGTCAAAACACCTTGTAC. The chain carries TRBV31 and TRBJ2-4, with 10 bases aligning to TRBD1. The CDR3 end falls 1 residue outside the read, so it is completed with the germline J gene. The V gene end was trimmed by 0 bases and the J gene end by 1 base; junction bases not matched to a gene: 4. The CDR3 sequence is 16 residues long. Germline V gene data show CDR1 as GKSSPN and CDR2 as SITVG.

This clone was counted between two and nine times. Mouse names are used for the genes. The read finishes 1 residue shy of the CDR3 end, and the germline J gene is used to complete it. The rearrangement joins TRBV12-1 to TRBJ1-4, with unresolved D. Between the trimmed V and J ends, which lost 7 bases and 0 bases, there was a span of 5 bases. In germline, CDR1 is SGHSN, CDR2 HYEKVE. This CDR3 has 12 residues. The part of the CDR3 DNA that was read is TGTGCCAGTCTCATTTCCAACGAAAGATTATTT. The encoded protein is CASLISNERLF. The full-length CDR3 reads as CASLISNERLFF.

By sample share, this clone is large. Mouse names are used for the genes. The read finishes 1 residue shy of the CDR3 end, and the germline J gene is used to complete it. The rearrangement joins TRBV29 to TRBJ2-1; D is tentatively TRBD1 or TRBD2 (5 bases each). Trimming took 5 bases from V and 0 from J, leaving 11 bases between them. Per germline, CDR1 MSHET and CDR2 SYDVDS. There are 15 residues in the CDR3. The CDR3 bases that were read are TGTGCTAGCAGTCCGGGGACCAATAACTATGCTGAGCAGTTC. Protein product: CASSPGTNNYAEQF. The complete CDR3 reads CASSPGTNNYAEQFF. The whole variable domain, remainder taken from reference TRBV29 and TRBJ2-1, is DMKVTQMPRYLIKRMGENVLLECGQDMSHETMYWYRQDPGLGLQLIYISYDVDSNSEGDIPKGYRVSRKKREHFSLILDSAKTNQTSVYFCASSPGTNNYAEQFFGPGTRLTVL.

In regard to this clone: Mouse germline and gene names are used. The covered CDR3 bases are TGTGCCAGCAGCCATCCGGGACTGGGGTATGAACAGTAC. Its translation: CASSHPGLGYEQY. The entire CDR3 is CASSHPGLGYEQYF. The V gene is TRBV5, the J gene TRBJ2-7; 10 bases are shared with TRBD2. The CDR3 end is not reached by the read, which stops 1 residue before it; the germline J gene fills it in. The CDR3 runs to 14 residues. The V gene end was trimmed by 3 bases and the J gene end by 4 bases; junction bases not matched to a gene: 3. The germline gives CDR1 LGHNA, CDR2 YNLKQL (reference sequence).

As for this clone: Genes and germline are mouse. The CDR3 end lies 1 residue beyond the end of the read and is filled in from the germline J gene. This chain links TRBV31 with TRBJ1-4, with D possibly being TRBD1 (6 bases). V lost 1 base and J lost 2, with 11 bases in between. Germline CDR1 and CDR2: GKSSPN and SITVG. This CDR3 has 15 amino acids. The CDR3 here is CAWSPWDKSNERLFF. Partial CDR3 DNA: TGTGCCTGGAGTCCCTGGGACAAATCCAACGAAAGATTATTT.

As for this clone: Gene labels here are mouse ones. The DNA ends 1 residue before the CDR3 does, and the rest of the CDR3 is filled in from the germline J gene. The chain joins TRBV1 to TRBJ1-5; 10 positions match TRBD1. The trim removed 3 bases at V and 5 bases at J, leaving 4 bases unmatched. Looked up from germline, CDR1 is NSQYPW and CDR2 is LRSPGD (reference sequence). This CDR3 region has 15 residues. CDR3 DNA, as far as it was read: TGCACCTGCAGTGCCCGGGACAGGGGACACCAGGCTCCGCTT. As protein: CTCSARDRGHQAPL. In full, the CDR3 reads CTCSARDRGHQAPLF.

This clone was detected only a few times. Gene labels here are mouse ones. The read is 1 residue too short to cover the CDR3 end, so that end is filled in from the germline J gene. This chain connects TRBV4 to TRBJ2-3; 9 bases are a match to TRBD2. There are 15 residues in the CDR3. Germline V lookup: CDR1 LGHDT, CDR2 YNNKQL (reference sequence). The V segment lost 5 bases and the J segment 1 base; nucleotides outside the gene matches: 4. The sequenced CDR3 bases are TGTGCCAGCAGCCCTCGACTGGGGGGTGCAGAAACGCTGTAT. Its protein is CASSPRLGGAETLY. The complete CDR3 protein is CASSPRLGGAETLYF.

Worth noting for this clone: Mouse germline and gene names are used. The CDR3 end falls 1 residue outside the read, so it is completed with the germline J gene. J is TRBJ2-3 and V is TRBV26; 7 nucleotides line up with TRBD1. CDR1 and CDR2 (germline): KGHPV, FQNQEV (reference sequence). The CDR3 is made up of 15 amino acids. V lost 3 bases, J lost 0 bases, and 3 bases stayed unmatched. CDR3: CASSLQGSSAETLYF. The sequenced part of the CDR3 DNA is TGTGCCAGCAGTCTACAGGGGTCTAGTGCAGAAACGCTGTAT. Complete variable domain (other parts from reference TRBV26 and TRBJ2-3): NSKVIQTPRYLVKGQGQKAKMRCIPEKGHPVVFWYQQNKNNEFKFLINFQNQEVLQQIDMTEKRFSAECPSNSPCSLEIQSSEAGDSALYLCASSLQGSSAETLYFGSGTRLTVL.

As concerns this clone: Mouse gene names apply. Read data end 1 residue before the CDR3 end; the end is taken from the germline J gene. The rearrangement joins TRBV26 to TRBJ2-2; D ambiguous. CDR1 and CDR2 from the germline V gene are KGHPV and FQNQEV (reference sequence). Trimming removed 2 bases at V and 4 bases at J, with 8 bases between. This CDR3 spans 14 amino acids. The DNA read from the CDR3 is TGTGCCAGCAGTCTGATGGGAGGCACCGGGCAGCTCTAC. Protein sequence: CASSLMGGTGQLY. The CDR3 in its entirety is CASSLMGGTGQLYF.

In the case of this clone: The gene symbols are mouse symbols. The sequenced CDR3 bases are TGTGCCAGCAGTCTGCGACAGATGCCCGGGCAGCTCTAC. Translating it yields CASSLRQMPGQLY. In full, the CDR3 is CASSLRQMPGQLYF. This sequence joins TRBV26 and TRBJ2-2, with D possibly TRBD1 on 5 matching bases. The missing CDR3 end, 1 residue past where the read stops, is filled in from the germline J gene. The germline V gene has CDR1 KGHPV and CDR2 FQNQEV (reference sequence). Trimming shortened V by 2 bases and J by 6 bases, and 10 bases separated the two germline ends. The CDR3 has 14 residues.

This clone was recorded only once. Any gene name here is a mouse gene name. The chain's CDR3 is CASSFGTGPLYF. CDR3 DNA (partial): TGTGCAAGCAGCTTCGGGACAGGCCCGCTGTAT. The chain joins TRBV16 to TRBJ2-3; 8 bases fit TRBD1. The read halts 1 residue ahead of the CDR3 end, with the missing end drawn from the germline J gene. Germline lookup yields CDR1 SGHSA and CDR2 FRNQAP. Trimming cost V 3 bases and J 10 bases; bases outside gene matches: 3. The CDR3 sequence is 12 residues long.

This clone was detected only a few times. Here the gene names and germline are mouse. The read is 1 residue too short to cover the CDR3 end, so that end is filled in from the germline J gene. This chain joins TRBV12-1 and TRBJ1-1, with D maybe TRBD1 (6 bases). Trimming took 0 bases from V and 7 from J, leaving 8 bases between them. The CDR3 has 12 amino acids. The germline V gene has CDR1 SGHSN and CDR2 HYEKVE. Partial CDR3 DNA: TGTGCCAGCTCTCTCGGACAGATAGAAGTCTTC. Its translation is CASSLGQIEVF. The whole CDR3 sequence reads CASSLGQIEVFF.

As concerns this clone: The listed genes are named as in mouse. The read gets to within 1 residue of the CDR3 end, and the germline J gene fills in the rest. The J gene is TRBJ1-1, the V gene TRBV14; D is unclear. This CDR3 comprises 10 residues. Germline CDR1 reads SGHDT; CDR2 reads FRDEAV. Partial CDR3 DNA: TGTGAGATGCCATTCACAGAAGTCTTC. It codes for CEMPFTEVF. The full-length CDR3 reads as CEMPFTEVFF.

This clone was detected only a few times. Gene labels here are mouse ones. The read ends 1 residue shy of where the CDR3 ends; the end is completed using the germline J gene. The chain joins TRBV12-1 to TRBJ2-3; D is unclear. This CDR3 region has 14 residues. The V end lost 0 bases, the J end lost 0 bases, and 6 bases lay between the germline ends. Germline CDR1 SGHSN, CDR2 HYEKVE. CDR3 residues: CASSLGRSAETLYF. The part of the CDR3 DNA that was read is TGTGCCAGCTCTCTCGGGCGTAGTGCAGAAACGCTGTAT.

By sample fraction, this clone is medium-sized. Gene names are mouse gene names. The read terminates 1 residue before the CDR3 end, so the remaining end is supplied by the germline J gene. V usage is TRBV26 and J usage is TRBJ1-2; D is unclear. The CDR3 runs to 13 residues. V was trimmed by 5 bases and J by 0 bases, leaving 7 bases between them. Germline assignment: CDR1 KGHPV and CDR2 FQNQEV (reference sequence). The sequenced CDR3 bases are TGTGCCAGCAGTGGAAGGGCAAACTCCGACTACACC. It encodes CASSGRANSDYT. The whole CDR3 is CASSGRANSDYTF.

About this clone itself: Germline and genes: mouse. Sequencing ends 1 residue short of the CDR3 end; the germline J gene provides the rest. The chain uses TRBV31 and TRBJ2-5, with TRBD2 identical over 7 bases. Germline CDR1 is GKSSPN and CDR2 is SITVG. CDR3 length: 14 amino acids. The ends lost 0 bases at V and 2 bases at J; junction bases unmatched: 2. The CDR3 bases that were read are TGTGCCTGGAGTCTGGGGGGGGGCCAAGACACCCAGTAC. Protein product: CAWSLGGGQDTQY. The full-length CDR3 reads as CAWSLGGGQDTQYF.

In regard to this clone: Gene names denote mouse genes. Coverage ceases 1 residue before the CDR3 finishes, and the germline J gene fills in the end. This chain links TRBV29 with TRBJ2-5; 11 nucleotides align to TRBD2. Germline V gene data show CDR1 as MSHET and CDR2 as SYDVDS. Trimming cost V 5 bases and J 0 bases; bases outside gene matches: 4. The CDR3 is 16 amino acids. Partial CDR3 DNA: TGTGCTAGCAGTCCGGGACTGGGGGTTAACCAAGACACCCAGTAC. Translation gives CASSPGLGVNQDTQY. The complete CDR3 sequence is CASSPGLGVNQDTQYF.

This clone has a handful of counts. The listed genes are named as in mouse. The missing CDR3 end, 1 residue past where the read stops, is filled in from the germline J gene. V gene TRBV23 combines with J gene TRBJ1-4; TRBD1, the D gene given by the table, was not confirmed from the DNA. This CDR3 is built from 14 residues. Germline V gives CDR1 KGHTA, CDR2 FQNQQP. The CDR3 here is CSSSQTGGDERLFF. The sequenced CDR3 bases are TGCTCCAGCAGTCAAACAGGGGGCGACGAAAGATTATTT.

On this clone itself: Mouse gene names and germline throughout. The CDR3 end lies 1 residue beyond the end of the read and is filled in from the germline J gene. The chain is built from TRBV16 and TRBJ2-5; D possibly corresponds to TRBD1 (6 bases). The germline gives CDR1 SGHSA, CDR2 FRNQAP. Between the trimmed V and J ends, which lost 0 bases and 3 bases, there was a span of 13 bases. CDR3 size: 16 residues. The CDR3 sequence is CASSLDPRDKQDTQYF. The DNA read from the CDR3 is TGTGCAAGCAGCTTAGATCCCAGGGACAAGCAAGACACCCAGTAC.

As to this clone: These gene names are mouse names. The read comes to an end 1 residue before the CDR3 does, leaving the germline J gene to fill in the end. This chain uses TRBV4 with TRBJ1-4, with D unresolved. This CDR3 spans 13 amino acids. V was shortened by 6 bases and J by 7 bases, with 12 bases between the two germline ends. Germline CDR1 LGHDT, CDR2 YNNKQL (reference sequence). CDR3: CASRQKTSERLFF. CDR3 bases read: TGTGCCAGCAGACAGAAAACCAGCGAAAGATTATTT.

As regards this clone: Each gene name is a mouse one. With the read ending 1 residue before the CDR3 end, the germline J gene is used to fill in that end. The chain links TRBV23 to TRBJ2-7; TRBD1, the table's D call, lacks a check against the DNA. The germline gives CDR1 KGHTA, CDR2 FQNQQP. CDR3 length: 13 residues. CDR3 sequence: CSSSQSQGYEQYF. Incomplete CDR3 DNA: TGCTCCAGCAGTCAATCGCAGGGATATGAACAGTAC.

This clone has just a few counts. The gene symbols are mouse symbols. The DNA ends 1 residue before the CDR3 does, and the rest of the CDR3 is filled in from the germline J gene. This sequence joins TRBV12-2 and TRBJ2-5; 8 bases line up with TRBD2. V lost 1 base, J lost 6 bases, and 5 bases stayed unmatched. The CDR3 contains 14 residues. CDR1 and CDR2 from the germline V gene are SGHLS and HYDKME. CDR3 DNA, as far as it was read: TGTGCCAGCTCTCTAAACTGGGGGCGCGACACCCAGTAC. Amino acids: CASSLNWGRDTQY. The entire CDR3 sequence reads CASSLNWGRDTQYF.

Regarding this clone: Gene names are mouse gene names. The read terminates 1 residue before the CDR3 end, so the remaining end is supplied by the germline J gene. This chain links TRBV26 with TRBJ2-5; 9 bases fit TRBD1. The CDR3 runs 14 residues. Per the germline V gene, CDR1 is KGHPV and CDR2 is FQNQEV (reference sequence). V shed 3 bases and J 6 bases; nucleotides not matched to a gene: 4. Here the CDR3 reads CASSLRDRVDTQYF. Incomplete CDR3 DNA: TGTGCCAGCAGTCTCCGGGACAGGGTGGACACCCAGTAC.

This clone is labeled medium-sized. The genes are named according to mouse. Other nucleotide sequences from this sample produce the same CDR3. The CDR3 sequence: CASSPGTGAYEQYF. CDR3 DNA, as far as it was read: TGTGCCAGCAGCCCCGGGACTGGGGCCTATGAACAGTAC. The chain carries TRBV4 and TRBJ2-7; TRBD2 matches at 10 bases. From the germline J gene comes the end of the CDR3, since the read stops 1 residue before it. Germline values: CDR1 LGHDT, CDR2 YNNKQL (reference sequence). The CDR3 has 14 residues. Trimming cost V 5 bases and J 2 bases; bases outside gene matches: 3.

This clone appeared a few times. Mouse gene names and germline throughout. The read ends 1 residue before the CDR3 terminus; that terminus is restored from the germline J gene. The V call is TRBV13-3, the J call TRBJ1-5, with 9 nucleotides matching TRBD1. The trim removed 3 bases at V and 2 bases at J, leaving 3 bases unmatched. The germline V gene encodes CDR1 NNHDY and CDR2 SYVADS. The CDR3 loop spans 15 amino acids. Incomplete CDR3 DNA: TGTGCCAGCAGTGCCCGACAGGGGGACAACCAGGCTCCGCTT. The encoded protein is CASSARQGDNQAPL. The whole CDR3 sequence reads CASSARQGDNQAPLF. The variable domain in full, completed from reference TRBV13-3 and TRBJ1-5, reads EAAVTQSPRSKVAVTGGKVTLSCHQTNNHDYMYWYRQDTGHGLRLIHYSYVADSTEKGDIPDGYKASRPSQENFSLILELASLSQTAVYFCASSARQGDNQAPLFGEGTRLSVL.

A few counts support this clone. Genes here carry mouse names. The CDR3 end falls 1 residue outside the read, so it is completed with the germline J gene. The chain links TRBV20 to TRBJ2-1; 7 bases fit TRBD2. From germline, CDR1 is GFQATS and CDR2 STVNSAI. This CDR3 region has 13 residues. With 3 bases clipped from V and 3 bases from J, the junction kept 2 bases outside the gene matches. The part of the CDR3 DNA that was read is TGTGGTGCTAGCCCTGGGGGCTATGCTGAGCAGTTC. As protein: CGASPGGYAEQF. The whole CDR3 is CGASPGGYAEQFF.

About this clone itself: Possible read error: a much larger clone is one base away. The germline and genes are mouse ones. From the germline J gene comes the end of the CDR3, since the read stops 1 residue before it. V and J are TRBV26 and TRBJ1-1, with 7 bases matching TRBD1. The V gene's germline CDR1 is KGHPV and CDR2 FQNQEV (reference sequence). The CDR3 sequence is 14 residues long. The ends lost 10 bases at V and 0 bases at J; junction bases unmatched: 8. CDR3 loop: CANRLGQSNTEVFF. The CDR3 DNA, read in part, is TGTGCCAACAGGCTGGGACAGTCAAACACAGAAGTCTTC.

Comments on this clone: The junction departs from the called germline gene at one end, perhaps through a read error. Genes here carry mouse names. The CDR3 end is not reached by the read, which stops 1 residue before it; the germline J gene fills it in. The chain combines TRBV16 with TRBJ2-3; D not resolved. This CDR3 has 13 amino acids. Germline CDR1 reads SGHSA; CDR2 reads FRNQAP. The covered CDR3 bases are TGTGCAGGCAGCTTAGGCAGTGCAGAAACGCTGTAT. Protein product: CAGSLGSAETLY. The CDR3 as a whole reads CAGSLGSAETLYF.